This paragraph reports one T cell receptor beta chain. This specimen comes from a study of blood T cell repertoires in COVID-19. Study overall: Material from acute and convalescent COVID-19 was sourced from the United States, Italy and Spain. PBMCs, B-cell-depleted T cells, or T cells were the source of the cDNA or gDNA that made up the material.

The CDR3 runs 14 residues. Germline CDR1 and CDR2: MGHRA and YSYEKL. V gave up 6 bases and J gave up 10 bases; unmatched junction bases: 7. As handled by the study authors: Reference gene primer amplification gave nucleated cell count estimates. Profiling relied on immunoSEQ multiplex PCR, and the TCRdb table lists in-frame clones only, not all of them. V and J calls and clone size are as listed in that table; D and trimming were resolved from the DNA. The sample has about 300,000 clones, about 85% seen once. The chain recombines TRBV4-1 with TRBJ2-1; 12 positions agree with TRBD2. The receptor was derived from a man between 18 and 35 years old with active or convalescent COVID-19. Sequences were obtained from peripheral blood. The CDR3 is CASSQGLAGGEQFF. The CDR3 nucleotides are TGCGCCAGCAGTCAGGGACTAGCGGGTGGGGAGCAGTTCTTC.